This T cell receptor (beta chain) was recorded in a study of TIL therapy for anti-PD-1-resistant metastatic lung cancer. Study background: Patients had a median age of approximately 57 years (range about 35-75). General study findings and limits: This highly selected cohort may not generalize to typical lung cancer patients.

This was the immunoSEQ v3 assay. Repertoires were generated with immunoSEQ multiplex PCR, while TCRdb's copy carries only in-frame clones and drops some. The sample contains approximately 47,000 clones, approximately 86% of which appear only once. The CDR3 sequence is 15 residues long. The germline V gene has CDR1 LNHDA and CDR2 SQIVND (reference sequence). The V gene lost 5 bases and the J gene lost 3 bases, with 14 bases spanning the gap. Time point here: pre-treatment sample, taken before nivolumab and TIL therapy. Regarding this clone: Its cognate antigen is unknown.

Sequencing used blood, obtained at baseline. The chain joins TRBV19 to TRBJ2-1; weak D call: TRBD1 (6 bases). The clonotype originates from a person between 25 and 80 years old with non-small cell lung cancer. As DNA, the CDR3 is TGTGCCAGTAGTGTCCGGGACACCAACTACAATGAGCAGTTCTTC. Its protein is CASSVRDTNYNEQFF.